In its sample, the clone carrying this T cell receptor beta chain was seen many times. The data were obtained in a study of early T cells in non-severe SARS-CoV-2 infection. TCRdb reprocessed the 5' RACE reads with MiXCR, giving one entry per CDR3 protein. In the table there are some 30,000 distinct CDR3 sequences, 4% to 5% of which are singletons. This CDR3 is built from 14 residues. V lost 3 bases and J 2 bases, leaving 9 bases between the germline ends. The TCR sequence derives from an adult who was a healthcare worker with PCR-confirmed SARS-CoV-2 infection or an uninfected control (not recorded which). Sequences were obtained from whole blood. V usage is TRBV12-3 or TRBV12-4 and J usage is TRBJ2-3; D tentatively reads TRBD1 or TRBD2 (6 bases each). The CDR3 spells CASSFGGLTDTQYF. DNA of the CDR3: TGTGCCAGCAGTTTTGGGGGGCTCACAGATACGCAGTATTTT.